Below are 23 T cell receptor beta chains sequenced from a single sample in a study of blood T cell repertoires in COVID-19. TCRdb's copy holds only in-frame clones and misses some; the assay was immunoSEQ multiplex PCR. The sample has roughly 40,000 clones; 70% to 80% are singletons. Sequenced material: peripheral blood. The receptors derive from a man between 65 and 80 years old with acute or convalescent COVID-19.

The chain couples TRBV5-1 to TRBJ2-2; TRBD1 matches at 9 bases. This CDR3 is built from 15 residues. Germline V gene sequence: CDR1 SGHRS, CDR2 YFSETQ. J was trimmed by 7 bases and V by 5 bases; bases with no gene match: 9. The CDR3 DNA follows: TGCGCCAGCAGGGCTGGACAGGGGTCCAACGGGGAGCTGTTTTTT. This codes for CASRAGQGSNGELFF.

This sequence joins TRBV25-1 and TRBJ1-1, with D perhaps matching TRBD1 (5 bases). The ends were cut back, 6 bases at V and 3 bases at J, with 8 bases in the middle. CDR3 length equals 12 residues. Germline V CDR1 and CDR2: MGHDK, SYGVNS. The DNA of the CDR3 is TGTGCCAGCAGGAAACAGGACACTGAAGCTTTCTTT. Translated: CASRKQDTEAFF. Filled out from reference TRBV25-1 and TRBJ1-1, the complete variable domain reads EADIYQTPRYLVIGTGKKITLECSQTMGHDKMYWYQQDPGMELHLIHYSYGVNSTEKGDLSSESTVSRIRTEHFPLTLESARPSHTSQYLCASRKQDTEAFFGQGTRLTVV.

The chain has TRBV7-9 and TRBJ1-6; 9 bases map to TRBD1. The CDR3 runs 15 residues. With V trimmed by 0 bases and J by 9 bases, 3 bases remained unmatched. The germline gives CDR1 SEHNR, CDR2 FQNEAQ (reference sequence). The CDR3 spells CASSLATGGTSPLHF. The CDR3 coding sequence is TGTGCCAGCAGCTTAGCCACAGGGGGCACTTCACCCCTCCACTTT. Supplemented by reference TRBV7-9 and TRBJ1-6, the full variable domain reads DTGVSQNPRHKITKRGQNVTFRCDPISEHNRLYWYRQTLGQGPEFLTYFQNEAQLEKSRLLSDRFSAERPKGSFSTLEIQRTEQGDSAMYLCASSLATGGTSPLHFGNGTRLTVT.

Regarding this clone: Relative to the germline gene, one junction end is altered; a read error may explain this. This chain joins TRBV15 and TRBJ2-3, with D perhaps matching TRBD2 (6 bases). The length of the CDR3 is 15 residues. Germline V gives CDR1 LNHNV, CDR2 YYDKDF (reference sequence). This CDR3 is CATEDRELSTDTQYF. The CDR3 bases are TGTGCCACCGAAGACCGGGAGTTAAGCACCGATACGCAGTATTTT.

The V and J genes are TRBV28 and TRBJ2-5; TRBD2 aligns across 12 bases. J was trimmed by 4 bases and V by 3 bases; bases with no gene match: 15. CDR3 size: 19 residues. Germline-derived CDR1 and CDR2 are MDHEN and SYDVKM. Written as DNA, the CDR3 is TGTGCCAGCAGTTTCCCGACTAGCGGGAGTCCCATTGCGTTAGAGACCCAGTACTTC. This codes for CASSFPTSGSPIALETQYF.

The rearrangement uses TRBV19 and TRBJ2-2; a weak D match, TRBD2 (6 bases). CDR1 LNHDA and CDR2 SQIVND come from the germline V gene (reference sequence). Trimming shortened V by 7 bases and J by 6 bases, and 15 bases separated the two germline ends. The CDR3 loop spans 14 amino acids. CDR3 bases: TGTGCCAGTAACTCAGGAGGGGAGGCCGGGGAGCTGTTTTTT. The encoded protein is CASNSGGEAGELFF.

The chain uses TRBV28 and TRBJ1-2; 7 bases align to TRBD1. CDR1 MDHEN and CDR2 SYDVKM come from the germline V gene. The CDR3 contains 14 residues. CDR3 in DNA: TGTGCTGCCGGCTCTTCAGCAGGGGGCTATGGCTACACCTTC. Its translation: CAAGSSAGGYGYTF.

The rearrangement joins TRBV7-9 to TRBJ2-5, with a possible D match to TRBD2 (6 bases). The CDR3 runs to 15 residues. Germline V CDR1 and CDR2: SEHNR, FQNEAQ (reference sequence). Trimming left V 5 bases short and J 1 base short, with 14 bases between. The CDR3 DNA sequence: TGTGCCAGCAGCCTTACGTGGAGGGGCCAAGAGACCCAGTACTTC. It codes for CASSLTWRGQETQYF.

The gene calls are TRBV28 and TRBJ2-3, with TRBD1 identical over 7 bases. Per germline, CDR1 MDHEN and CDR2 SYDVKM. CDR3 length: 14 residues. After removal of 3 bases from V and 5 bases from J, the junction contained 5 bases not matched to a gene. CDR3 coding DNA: TGTGCCAGCAGTTTGAGGCCAGGGGGAGATACGCAGTATTTT. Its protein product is CASSLRPGGDTQYF.

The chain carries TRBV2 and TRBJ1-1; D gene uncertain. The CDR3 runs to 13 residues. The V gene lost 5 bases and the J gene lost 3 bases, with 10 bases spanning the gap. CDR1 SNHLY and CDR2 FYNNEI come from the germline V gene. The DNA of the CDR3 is TGTGCCAGCAGTCCACAACGGGACACTGAAGCTTTCTTT. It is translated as CASSPQRDTEAFF. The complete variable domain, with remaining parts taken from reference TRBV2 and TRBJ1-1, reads EPEVTQTPSHQVTQMGQEVILRCVPISNHLYFYWYRQILGQKVEFLVSFYNNEISEKSEIFDDQFSVERPDGSNFTLKIRSTKLEDSAMYFCASSPQRDTEAFFGQGTRLTVV.

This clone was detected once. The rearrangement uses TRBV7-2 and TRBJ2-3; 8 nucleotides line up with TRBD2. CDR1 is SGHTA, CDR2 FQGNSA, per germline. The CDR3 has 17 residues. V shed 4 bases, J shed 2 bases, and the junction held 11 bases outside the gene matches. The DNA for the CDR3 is TGTGCCAGCAGCTCAGGGGCGAGCGGGAGTACCACAGATACGCAGTATTTT. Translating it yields CASSSGASGSTTDTQYF.

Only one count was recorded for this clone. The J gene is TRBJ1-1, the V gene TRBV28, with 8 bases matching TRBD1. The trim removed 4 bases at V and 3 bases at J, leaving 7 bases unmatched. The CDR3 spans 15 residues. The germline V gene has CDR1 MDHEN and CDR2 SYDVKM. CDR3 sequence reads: CASSYGTGTYTEAFF. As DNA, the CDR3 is TGTGCCAGCAGTTATGGGACAGGAACCTACACTGAAGCTTTCTTT. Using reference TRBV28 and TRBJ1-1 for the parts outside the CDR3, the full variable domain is DVKVTQSSRYLVKRTGEKVFLECVQDMDHENMFWYRQDPGLGLRLIYFSYDVKMKEKGDIPEGYSVSREKKERFSLILESASTNQTSMYLCASSYGTGTYTEAFFGQGTRLTVV.

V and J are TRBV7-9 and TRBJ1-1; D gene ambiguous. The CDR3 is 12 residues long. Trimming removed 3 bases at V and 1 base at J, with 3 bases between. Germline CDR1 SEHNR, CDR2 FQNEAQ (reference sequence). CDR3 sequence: CASSFGNTEAFF. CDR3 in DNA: TGTGCCAGCAGCTTCGGGAACACTGAAGCTTTCTTT.

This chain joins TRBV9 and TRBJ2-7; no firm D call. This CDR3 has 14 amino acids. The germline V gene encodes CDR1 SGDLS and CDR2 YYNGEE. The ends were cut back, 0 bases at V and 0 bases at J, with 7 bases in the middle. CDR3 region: CASSVGAVSYEQYF. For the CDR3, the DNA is TGTGCCAGCAGCGTAGGGGCAGTCTCCTACGAGCAGTACTTC.

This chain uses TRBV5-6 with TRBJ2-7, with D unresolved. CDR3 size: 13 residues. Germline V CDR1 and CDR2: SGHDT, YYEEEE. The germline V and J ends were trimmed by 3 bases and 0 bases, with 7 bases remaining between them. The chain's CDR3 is CASSSSFSYEQYF. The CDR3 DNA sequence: TGTGCCAGCAGCTCCTCTTTCTCCTACGAGCAGTACTTC.

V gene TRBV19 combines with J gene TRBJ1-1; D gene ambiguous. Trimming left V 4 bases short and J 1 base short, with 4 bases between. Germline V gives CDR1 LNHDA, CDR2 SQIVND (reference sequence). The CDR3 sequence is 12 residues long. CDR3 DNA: TGTGCCAGTAGTAGGCAGAACACTGAAGCTTTCTTT. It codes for CASSRQNTEAFF.

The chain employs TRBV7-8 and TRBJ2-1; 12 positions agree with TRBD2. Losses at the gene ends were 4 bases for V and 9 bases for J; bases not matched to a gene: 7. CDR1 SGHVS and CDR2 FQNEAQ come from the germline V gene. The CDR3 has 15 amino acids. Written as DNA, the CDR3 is TGTGCCAGCAGCTCTACTAGCGGGAGGATGGCTGAGCAGTTCTTC. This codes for CASSSTSGRMAEQFF. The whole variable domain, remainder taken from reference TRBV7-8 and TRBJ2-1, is GAGVSQSPRYKVAKRGQDVALRCDPISGHVSLFWYQQALGQGPEFLTYFQNEAQLDKSGLPSDRFFAERPEGSVSTLKIQRTQQEDSAVYLCASSSTSGRMAEQFFGPGTRLTVL.

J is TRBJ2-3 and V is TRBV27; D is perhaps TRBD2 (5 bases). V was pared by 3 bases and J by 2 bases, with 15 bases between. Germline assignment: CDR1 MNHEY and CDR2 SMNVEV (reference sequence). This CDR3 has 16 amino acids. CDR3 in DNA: TGTGCCAGCAGTTTCGCCGCGGGTGATTTCACAGATACGCAGTATTTT. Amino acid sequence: CASSFAAGDFTDTQYF.

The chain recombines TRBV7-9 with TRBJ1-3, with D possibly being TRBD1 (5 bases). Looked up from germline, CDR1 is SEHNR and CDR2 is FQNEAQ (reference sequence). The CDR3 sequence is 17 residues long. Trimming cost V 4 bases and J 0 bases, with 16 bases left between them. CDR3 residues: CASSSPGDGSSGNTIYF. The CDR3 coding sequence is TGTGCCAGCAGCTCCCCGGGGGATGGGAGCTCTGGAAACACCATATATTTT.

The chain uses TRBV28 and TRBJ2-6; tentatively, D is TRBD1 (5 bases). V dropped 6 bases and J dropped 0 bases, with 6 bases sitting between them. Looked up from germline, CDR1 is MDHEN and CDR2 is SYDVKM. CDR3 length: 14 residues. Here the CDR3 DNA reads TGTGCCAGCAGAGGGGACTCTGGGGCCAACGTCCTGACTTTC. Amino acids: CASRGDSGANVLTF.

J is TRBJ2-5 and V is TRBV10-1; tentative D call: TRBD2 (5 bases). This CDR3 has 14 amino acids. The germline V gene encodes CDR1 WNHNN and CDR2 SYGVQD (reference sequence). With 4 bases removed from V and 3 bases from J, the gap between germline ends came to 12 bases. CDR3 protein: CASSGKAGEETQYF. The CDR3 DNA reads TGCGCCAGCAGTGGTAAGGCCGGGGAAGAGACCCAGTACTTC.

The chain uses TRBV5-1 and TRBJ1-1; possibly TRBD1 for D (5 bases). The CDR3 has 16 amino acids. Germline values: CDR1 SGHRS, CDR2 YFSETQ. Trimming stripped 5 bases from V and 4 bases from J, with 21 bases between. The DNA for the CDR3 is TGCGCCAGCAGAAAGACCGCGGGGGGAGATGGCACTGAAGCTTTCTTT. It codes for CASRKTAGGDGTEAFF.

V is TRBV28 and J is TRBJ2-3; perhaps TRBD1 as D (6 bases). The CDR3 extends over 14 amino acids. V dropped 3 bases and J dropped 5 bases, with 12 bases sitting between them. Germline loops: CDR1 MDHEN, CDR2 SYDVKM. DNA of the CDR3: TGTGCCAGCAGTTTGGGACACACGCTAGATACGCAGTATTTT. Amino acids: CASSLGHTLDTQYF.